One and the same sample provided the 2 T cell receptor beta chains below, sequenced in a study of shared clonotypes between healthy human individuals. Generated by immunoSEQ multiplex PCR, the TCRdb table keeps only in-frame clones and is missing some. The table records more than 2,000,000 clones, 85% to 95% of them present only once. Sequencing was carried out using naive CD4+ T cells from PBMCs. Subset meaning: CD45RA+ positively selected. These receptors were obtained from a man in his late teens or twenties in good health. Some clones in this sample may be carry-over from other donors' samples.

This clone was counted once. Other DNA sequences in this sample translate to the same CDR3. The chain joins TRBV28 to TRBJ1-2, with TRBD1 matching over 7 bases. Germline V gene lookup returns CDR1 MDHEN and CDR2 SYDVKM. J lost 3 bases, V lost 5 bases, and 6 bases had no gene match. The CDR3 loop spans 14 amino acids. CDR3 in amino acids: CASSPPGQYYGYTF. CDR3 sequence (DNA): TGTGCCAGCAGTCCCCCGGGACAGTACTATGGCTACACCTTC.

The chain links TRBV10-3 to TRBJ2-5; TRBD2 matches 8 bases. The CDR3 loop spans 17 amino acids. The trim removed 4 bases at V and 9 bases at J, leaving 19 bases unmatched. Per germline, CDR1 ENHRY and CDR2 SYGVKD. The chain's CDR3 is CAISGGGTNIPPGAQYF. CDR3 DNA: TGTGCCATCAGTGGCGGGGGGACTAATATCCCCCCGGGGGCCCAGTACTTC.